This T cell receptor (beta chain) is drawn from a study of blood T cell repertoires in COVID-19 (dated by TCRdb to the early 2020s). For the study in its entirety: Samples from collaborators originated in the United States, Italy and Spain and spanned both the acute and convalescent phases of COVID-19. The prospective study material was composed of cDNA or gDNA derived from T cells, B-cell-depleted T cells, or PBMCs. Subjects who had been exposed to COVID-19, were actively infected with it, or had recovered from it provided the deeply sampled blood TCRbeta repertoires that made up the dataset. A freely available public database, intended as a resource for researchers studying the immune response to SARS-CoV-2, is where the repertoires were released. The samples were drawn from two sources: the first 160 participants of the ongoing ImmuneRACE study, and fewer than 1,500 subjects contributed by 6 global collaborators. Sample metadata almost always included a de-identified subject ID, COVID-19 status, age in years and sex. HLA class I and class II types, where available, came from metadata supplied by the sample provider rather than from assay-based typing.

For this clone: It lacks a known antigen. No base quality information exists; no much larger clone differs at one position.

TCRbeta CDR3 regions were amplified from genomic DNA using the immunoSEQ Assay, a bias-controlled multiplex PCR. The authors' analysis ran thus. Within the assay, amplification of reference gene primers was used to estimate how many nucleated cells each sample contained. To quantify the absolute abundance of each unique TCRbeta CDR3 rearrangement, sequence reads were collapsed and filtered. For each sample, productive Simpson clonality was calculated by taking the square root of Simpson's diversity index across productive rearrangements. The immuneACCESS repertoire file appears here via TCRdb, limited to in-frame rearrangements. These files lack a portion of the clones; in checked studies, under half of the deficit traces to unresolved V genes, and the cause of the others is not known. V and J calls and clone size come straight from that table; D and trimming were deduced from the DNA. This sample has around 65,000 clones in its table, and more than 70% of those were observed once. The top ten hold around 47% of the sample.

Whole blood was collected in K2EDTA tubes by collaborating institutions according to the institutions' own protocols. For TCRbeta analysis, collaborators shipped samples as frozen whole blood, isolated PBMCs, or DNA extracted from either of those sample types. Points the paper makes about the study in general: Clinical and demographic metadata were provided uncurated, with the amount varying by source and participant.

Unmatched junction bases come to 14, with V trimmed by 5 bases and J by 2 bases. From its cysteine to its phenylalanine, the CDR3 spans 18 amino acids. The entry retains the CDR3 DNA only, 54 bases that are in frame from base 1. CDR1 MNHEY and CDR2 SVGEGT are derived from the germline V gene. Rearrangement joined TRBV6-2 or TRBV6-3 to TRBJ2-7, and TRBD2 aligns with 11 junction nucleotides. Specimen: peripheral blood. The TCR was taken from a human donor in a cohort sampled during active COVID-19. The sequenced DNA: TGTGCCAGCAGTCCAGGACTAGCGGGCTTTGTGGGGGCCTACGAGCAGTACTTC. Translated, this gives CASSPGLAGFVGAYEQYF.